The clone carrying this TCR beta chain was detected once. The same CDR3 also results from other DNA sequences found in this sample. Trimming took 1 base from V and 4 from J; bases not matched to a gene: 2. Germline V gene sequence: CDR1 LGHNA, CDR2 YNFKEQ. This CDR3 has 14 amino acids. These data come from a study of blood T cell repertoires in COVID-19. Study background: Acute-phase and convalescent COVID-19 samples originated in the United States, Italy and Spain. Sources were T cells, B-cell-depleted T cells, or PBMCs; the material itself was cDNA or gDNA.

Profiling relied on immunoSEQ multiplex PCR, and the TCRdb table lists in-frame clones only, not all of them. This table has about 95,000 clones, roughly 90% appearing once. The sequenced sample was peripheral blood. This sequence joins TRBV4-2 and TRBJ2-7; the match to TRBD1 covers 9 bases. The sequence was obtained from a man in his fifties or sixties with COVID-19, enrolled during active disease. CDR3 nucleotide sequence: TGTGCCAGCAGCCAAGGACAGGGGGATTACGAGCAGTACTTC. It encodes CASSQGQGDYEQYF.